The clone carrying this T cell receptor beta chain was detected a few times. Researchers defined stable Graves' hyperthyroidism as no ophthalmopathy progression within 18 months. Hyperthyroidism had been newly diagnosed in patients aged 18 to 65, and its duration was under 2 months. Uncontrolled infection, other autoimmune disease, pregnancy or lactation led to exclusion. The entry originates in a study of T cells in Graves' hyperthyroidism and ophthalmopathy. Overall study context: Blood from the periphery was taken at initial diagnosis, before any treatment.

The source material, RNA transcripts, was used to amplify TCR beta CDR3 regions. When the TCR CDR3 underwent first-round RT-PCR, the HTBI primer set was used. One entry per CDR3 protein results from TCRdb running MiXCR on the multiplex PCR reads. The sample lists about 510,000 distinct CDR3 sequences; 14% were seen once. Per germline, CDR1 SGDLS and CDR2 YYNGEE. V lost 3 bases to trimming and J lost 2 bases; unmatched junction nucleotides: 8. The CDR3 sequence is 16 residues long. The sequencing sample was made of blood. The gene calls are TRBV9 and TRBJ2-3, with 8 bases fitting TRBD1. The TCR was taken from a woman aged 35 to 49 with Graves' hyperthyroidism. As DNA, the CDR3 is TGTGCCAGCAGCGCCTTGACAGGGGACTTCACAGATACGCAGTATTTT. Protein sequence: CASSALTGDFTDTQYF.